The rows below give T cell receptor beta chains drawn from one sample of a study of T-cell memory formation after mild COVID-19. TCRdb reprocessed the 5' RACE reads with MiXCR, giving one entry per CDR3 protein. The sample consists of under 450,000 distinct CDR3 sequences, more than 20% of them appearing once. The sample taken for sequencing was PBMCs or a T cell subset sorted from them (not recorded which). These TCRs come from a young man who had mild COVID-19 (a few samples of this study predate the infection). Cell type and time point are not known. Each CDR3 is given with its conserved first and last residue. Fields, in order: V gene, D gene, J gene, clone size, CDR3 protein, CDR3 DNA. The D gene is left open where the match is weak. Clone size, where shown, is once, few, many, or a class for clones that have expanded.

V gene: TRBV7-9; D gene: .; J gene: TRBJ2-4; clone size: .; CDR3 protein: CASSLTAGKNIQYF; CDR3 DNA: TGTGCCAGCAGCTTGACAGCCGGCAAAAACATTCAGTACTTC
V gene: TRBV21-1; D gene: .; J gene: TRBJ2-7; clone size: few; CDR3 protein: CAIPGEQYF; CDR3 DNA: TGTGCCATCCCGGGGGAGCAGTACTTC
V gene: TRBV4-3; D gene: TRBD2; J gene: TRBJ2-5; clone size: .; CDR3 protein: CASSQFGVAGGETQYF; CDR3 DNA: TGCGCCAGCAGCCAATTCGGGGTAGCGGGGGGGGAGACCCAGTACTTC
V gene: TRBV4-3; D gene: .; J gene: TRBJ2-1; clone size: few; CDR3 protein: CASSQDRGRYNEQFF; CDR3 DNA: TGCGCCAGCAGCCAAGATCGGGGACGGTACAATGAGCAGTTCTTC
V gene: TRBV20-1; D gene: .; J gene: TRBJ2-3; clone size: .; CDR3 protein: CSAGQDNPDTQYF; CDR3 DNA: TGCAGTGCTGGCCAAGATAATCCAGATACGCAGTATTTT
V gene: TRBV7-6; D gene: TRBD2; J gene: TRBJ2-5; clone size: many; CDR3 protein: CASSLVQRGTYQETQYF; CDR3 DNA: TGTGCCAGCAGCTTAGTCCAGCGGGGGACGTACCAAGAGACCCAGTACTTC
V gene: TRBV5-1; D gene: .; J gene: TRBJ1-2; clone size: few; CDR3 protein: CASSHSQRHGYGYTF; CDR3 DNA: TGCGCCAGCAGCCATTCGCAGAGGCACGGCTATGGCTACACCTTC
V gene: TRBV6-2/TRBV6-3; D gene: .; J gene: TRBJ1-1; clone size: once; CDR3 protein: CASTRVKGIGYTEAFF; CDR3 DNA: TGTGCCAGCACTCGCGTTAAAGGGATAGGGTACACTGAAGCTTTCTTT
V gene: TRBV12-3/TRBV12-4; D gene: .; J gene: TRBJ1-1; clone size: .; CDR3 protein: CASRSTGNTEAFF; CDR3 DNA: TGTGCCAGCAGGTCTACAGGGAACACTGAAGCTTTCTTT
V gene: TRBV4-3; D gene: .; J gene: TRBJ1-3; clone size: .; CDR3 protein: CASSQDPGAGNTIYF; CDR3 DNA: TGCGCCAGCAGCCAAGACCCAGGGGCCGGAAACACCATATATTTT
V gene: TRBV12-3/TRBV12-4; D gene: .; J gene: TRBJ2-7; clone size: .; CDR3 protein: CASSQQGGEQYF; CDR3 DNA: TGTGCCAGCAGTCAACAGGGTGGCGAGCAGTACTTC
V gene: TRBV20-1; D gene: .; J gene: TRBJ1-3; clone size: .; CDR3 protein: CSARFASRGNTIYF; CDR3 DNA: TGCAGTGCTAGATTTGCGAGCAGAGGAAACACCATATATTTT
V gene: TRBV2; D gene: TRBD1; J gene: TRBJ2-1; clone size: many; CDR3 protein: CASSASTGTNEQFF; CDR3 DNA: TGTGCCAGCAGTGCGTCGACAGGGACCAATGAGCAGTTCTTC
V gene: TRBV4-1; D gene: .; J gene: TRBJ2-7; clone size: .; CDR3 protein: CASSQGPRSYEQYF; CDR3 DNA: TGCGCCAGCAGCCAGGGACCGCGCTCCTACGAGCAGTACTTC
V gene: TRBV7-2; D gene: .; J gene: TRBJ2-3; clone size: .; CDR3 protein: CASSPRPKGVGTDTQYF; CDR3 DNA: TGTGCCAGCAGCCCCCGACCGAAGGGGGTGGGCACAGATACGCAGTATTTT
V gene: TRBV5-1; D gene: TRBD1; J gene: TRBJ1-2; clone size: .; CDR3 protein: CASSLTGGLVYGYTF; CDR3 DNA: TGCGCCAGCAGCTTGACAGGGGGCCTGGTCTATGGCTACACCTTC
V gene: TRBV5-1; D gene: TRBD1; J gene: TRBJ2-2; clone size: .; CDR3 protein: CASSLEVTGVGELFF; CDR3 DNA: TGCGCCAGCAGCTTGGAGGTGACAGGGGTCGGGGAGCTGTTTTTT
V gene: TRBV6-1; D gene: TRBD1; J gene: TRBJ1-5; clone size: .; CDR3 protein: CASSEGQGLIQPQHF; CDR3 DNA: TGTGCCAGCAGTGAAGGACAGGGTTTAATTCAGCCCCAGCATTTT
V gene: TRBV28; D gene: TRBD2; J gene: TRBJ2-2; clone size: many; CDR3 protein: CASSLGLANTGELFF; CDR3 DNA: TGTGCCAGCAGTTTGGGACTAGCGAACACCGGGGAGCTGTTTTTT
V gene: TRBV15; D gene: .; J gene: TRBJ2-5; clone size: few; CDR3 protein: CATSKGPTQYF; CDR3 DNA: TGTGCCACCAGCAAAGGTCCTACCCAGTACTTC
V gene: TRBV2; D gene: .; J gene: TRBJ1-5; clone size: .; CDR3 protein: CASSEALGPLQGSQHF; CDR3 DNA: TGTGCCAGCAGTGAAGCCCTGGGTCCTCTCCAGGGGTCCCAGCATTTT
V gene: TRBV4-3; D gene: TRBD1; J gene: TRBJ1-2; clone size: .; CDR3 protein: CASSQDNRGPYGYTF; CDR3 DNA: TGCGCCAGCAGCCAAGATAACAGGGGGCCCTATGGCTACACCTTC
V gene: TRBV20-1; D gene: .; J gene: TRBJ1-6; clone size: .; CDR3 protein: CSARGGLESYNSPLHF; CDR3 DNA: TGCAGTGCCCGTGGAGGTCTAGAGTCCTATAATTCACCCCTCCACTTT
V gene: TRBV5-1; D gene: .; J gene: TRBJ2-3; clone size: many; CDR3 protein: CASTRDGSTDTQYF; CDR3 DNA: TGCGCCAGCACCAGGGACGGAAGCACAGATACGCAGTATTTT
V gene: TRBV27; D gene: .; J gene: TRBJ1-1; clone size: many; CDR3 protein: CASSPWVNTEAFF; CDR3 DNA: TGTGCCAGCAGCCCCTGGGTGAACACTGAAGCTTTCTTT
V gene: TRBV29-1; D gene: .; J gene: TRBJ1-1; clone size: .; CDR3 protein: CSAGPLRDTEAFF; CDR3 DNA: TGCAGCGCTGGTCCCCTCCGGGACACTGAAGCTTTCTTT
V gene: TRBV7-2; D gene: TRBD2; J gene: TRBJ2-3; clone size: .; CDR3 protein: CASRPGLLAPMGDTQYF; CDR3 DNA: TGTGCCAGCAGACCAGGCTTACTAGCGCCGATGGGAGATACGCAGTATTTT
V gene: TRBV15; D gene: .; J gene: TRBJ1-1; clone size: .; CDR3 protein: CATSRGRVLGTEAFF; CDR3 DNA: TGTGCCACCAGCAGAGGACGGGTTTTGGGCACTGAAGCTTTCTTT
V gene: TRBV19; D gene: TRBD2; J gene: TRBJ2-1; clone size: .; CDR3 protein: CASSGTSGGAWNEQFF; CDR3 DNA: TGTGCCAGTAGCGGGACTAGCGGGGGGGCCTGGAATGAGCAGTTCTTC
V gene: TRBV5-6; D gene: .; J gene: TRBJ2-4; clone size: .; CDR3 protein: CASSFSGSKNIQYF; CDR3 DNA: TGTGCCAGCAGCTTCTCCGGTTCCAAAAACATTCAGTACTTC
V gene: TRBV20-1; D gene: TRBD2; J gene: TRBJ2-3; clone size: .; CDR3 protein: CSASHSGGPADTQYF; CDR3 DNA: TGCAGTGCTAGTCATAGCGGGGGCCCCGCCGATACGCAGTATTTT
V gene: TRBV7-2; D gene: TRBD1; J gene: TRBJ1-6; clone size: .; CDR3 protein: CASSSRDRGLSPLHF; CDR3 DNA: TGTGCCAGCAGCTCTCGGGACAGGGGGCTTTCACCCCTCCACTTT
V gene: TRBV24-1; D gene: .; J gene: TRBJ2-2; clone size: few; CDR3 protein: CATGWDTGELFF; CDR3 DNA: TGTGCCACCGGGTGGGACACCGGGGAGCTGTTTTTT
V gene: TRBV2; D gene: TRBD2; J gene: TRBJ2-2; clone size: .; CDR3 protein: CASGRSGGSTGELFF; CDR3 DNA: TGTGCCAGCGGACGTAGCGGGGGATCCACCGGGGAGCTGTTTTTT
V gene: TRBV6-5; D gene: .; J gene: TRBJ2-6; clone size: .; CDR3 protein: CASSFHTGSSGANVLTF; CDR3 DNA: TGTGCCAGCAGTTTCCACACAGGGAGCTCTGGGGCCAACGTCCTGACTTTC
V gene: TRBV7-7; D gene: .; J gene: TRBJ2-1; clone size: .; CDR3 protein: CASSSAGGSYNEQFF; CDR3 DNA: TGTGCCAGCAGCTCGGCAGGCGGGTCGTACAATGAGCAGTTCTTC
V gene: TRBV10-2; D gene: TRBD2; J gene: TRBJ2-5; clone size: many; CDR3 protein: CATLAGETQYF; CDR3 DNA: TGCGCCACGCTAGCGGGAGAGACCCAGTACTTC
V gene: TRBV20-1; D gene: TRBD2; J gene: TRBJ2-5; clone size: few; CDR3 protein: CSARSGIQETQYF; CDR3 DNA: TGCAGTGCTCGTAGCGGGATCCAAGAGACCCAGTACTTC
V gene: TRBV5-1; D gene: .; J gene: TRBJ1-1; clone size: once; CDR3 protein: CASSSHSRDTEAFF; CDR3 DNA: TGCGCCAGCAGCTCACATAGCAGGGACACTGAAGCTTTCTTT
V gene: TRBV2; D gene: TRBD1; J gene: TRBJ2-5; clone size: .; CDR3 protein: CASSGLGQGGETQYF; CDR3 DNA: TGTGCCAGCAGTGGGCTGGGACAGGGTGGGGAGACCCAGTACTTC
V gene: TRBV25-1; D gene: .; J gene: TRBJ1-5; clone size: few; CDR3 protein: CASSVTGSNQPQHF; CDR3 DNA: TGTGCCAGCAGCGTCACAGGTAGCAATCAGCCCCAGCATTTT